Following are 32 T cell receptor beta chains from one sample sequenced in a study of cytomegalovirus exposure and HLA in healthy donors. This PCR relied on a set of 60 Vbeta primers and 13 Jbeta primers. Here immunoSEQ multiplex PCR was the method, and the copy in TCRdb shows in-frame clones only, minus some. This table holds 150,000 to 200,000 clones, around 75% found once. Sequencing used PBMCs. The receptors were sampled from a woman aged 50 to 60 in good health and CMV-seronegative.

This clone was recorded only once. This rearrangement joins TRBV7-9 to TRBJ2-7; 10 bases are a match to TRBD2. V shed 6 bases and J 6 bases; nucleotides not matched to a gene: 11. Germline loops: CDR1 SEHNR, CDR2 FQNEAQ (reference sequence). The CDR3 extends over 15 amino acids. DNA of the CDR3: TGTGCCAGCAGTAGGTCCCTAGCGGGAGAAGGCGAGCAGTACTTC. Translation: CASSRSLAGEGEQYF.

In the case of this clone: At the DNA level, this CDR3 is encoded by other sequences in the same sample as well. This rearrangement joins TRBV6-4 to TRBJ1-1; 8 bases agree with TRBD1. With 6 bases clipped from V and 3 bases from J, the junction kept 6 bases outside the gene matches. Germline-derived CDR1 and CDR2 are MRHNA and SNTAGT. This CDR3 is 14 amino acids long. The CDR3 sequence is CASRRQGADTEAFF. The DNA for the CDR3 is TGTGCCAGCAGACGGCAGGGGGCGGACACTGAAGCTTTCTTT.

This clone was counted once. The sample has other DNA sequences that encode this CDR3 too. V gene TRBV5-1 combines with J gene TRBJ2-1; D may be TRBD1 (5 bases). Germline V gene sequence: CDR1 SGHRS, CDR2 YFSETQ. The V and J ends lost 4 bases and 9 bases respectively, with 23 bases between them. The CDR3 is made up of 16 amino acids. Here the CDR3 reads CASSLVGRTTIIEQFF. In DNA, the CDR3 is TGCGCCAGCAGCCTGGTCGGCAGGACAACAATTATTGAGCAGTTCTTC.

The chain carries TRBV7-2 and TRBJ2-5, with a possible D match to TRBD2 (6 bases). Germline CDR1 and CDR2: SGHTA and FQGNSA. Trimming removed 6 bases from V and 5 bases from J, with 13 bases in between. The CDR3 runs to 13 residues. Here the CDR3 reads CASSYRGWETQYF. The CDR3 DNA reads TGTGCCAGCAGTTACCGGGGGTGGGAGACCCAGTACTTC.

Notes on this clone: Other DNA sequences in the sample encode the same CDR3. The chain links TRBV19 to TRBJ1-1; D is ambiguous. The CDR3 is 13 residues long. The germline gives CDR1 LNHDA, CDR2 SQIVND (reference sequence). Trimming removed 3 bases at V and 1 base at J, with 6 bases between. CDR3 coding DNA: TGTGCCAGTAGTATCCTCGGGAACACTGAAGCTTTCTTT. It codes for CASSILGNTEAFF.

V usage is TRBV2 and J usage is TRBJ1-1; 8 bases are shared with TRBD1. The V and J ends lost 6 bases and 5 bases, in that order; junction bases with no gene match: 8. The CDR3 length is 14 residues. Germline assignment: CDR1 SNHLY and CDR2 FYNNEI. Written as DNA, the CDR3 is TGTGCCAGCAGCGTGGACAGGGTCGGGACTGAAGCTTTCTTT. The encoded protein is CASSVDRVGTEAFF.

This clone was counted only a few times. The chain links TRBV5-6 to TRBJ1-6, with 8 bases aligning to TRBD1. V shed 0 bases, J shed 10 bases, and the junction held 3 bases outside the gene matches. The CDR3 loop spans 14 amino acids. CDR1 is SGHDT and CDR2 is YYEEEE in the germline V gene. The CDR3 protein is CASSLGQGTSPLHF. CDR3 nucleotides: TGTGCCAGCAGCTTGGGACAGGGGACCTCACCCCTCCACTTT.

This chain joins TRBV19 and TRBJ1-1, with 9 nucleotides matching TRBD1. V shed 4 bases and J 5 bases; nucleotides not matched to a gene: 8. Germline V gene data show CDR1 as LNHDA and CDR2 as SQIVND (reference sequence). The CDR3 is made up of 15 amino acids. The CDR3 is CASSRRDRVKTEAFF. The CDR3 region has the DNA TGTGCCAGTAGTAGGAGGGACAGGGTAAAAACTGAAGCTTTCTTT.

This clone was seen a few times. The chain joins TRBV7-9 to TRBJ1-1; perhaps TRBD1 as D (5 bases). The V end lost 0 bases, the J end lost 2 bases, and 7 bases lay between the germline ends. CDR3 size: 14 residues. CDR1 SEHNR and CDR2 FQNEAQ come from the germline V gene (reference sequence). The CDR3 DNA follows: TGTGCCAGCAGCTTAGCGGGGGGAAACACTGAAGCTTTCTTT. Its translation: CASSLAGGNTEAFF.

Concerning this clone itself: Compared with germline, one end of the junction differs, possibly owing to a read error. CDR3 protein: CASSPLAGGPKDTQYF. The CDR3 region has the DNA TGTGCTAGCAGCCCCCTAGCGGGGGGGCCTAAAGATACGCAGTATTTT. This chain joins TRBV7-7 and TRBJ2-3; TRBD2 matches at 12 bases. The CDR3 totals 16 residues. Germline V gives CDR1 SSHAT, CDR2 FNYEAQ (reference sequence). The whole variable domain, filled in from reference TRBV7-7 and TRBJ2-3, reads GAGVSQSPRYKVTKRGQDVTLRCDPISSHATLYWYQQALGQGPEFLTYFNYEAQPDKSGLPSDRFSAERPEGSISTLTIQRTEQRDSAMYRCASSPLAGGPKDTQYFGPGTRLTVL.

This clone occurred a few times. The genes are TRBV27 and TRBJ1-1, with TRBD1 identical over 9 bases. Trimming removed 4 bases from V and 6 bases from J; junction bases left unmatched: 6. Germline loops: CDR1 MNHEY, CDR2 SMNVEV (reference sequence). The CDR3 is 14 amino acids. DNA for the CDR3: TGTGCCAGCAGTTGGACCCGGGACAGGGCTGAAGCTTTCTTT. This translates into CASSWTRDRAEAFF.

The rearrangement uses TRBV29-1 and TRBJ2-7, with 10 bases matching TRBD1. Germline-derived CDR1 and CDR2 are SQVTM and ANQGSEA. After removal of 0 bases from V and 1 base from J, the junction contained 0 bases not matched to a gene. This CDR3 region has 14 residues. The chain's CDR3 is CSVEEDRGSYEQYF. The CDR3 nucleotides are TGCAGCGTTGAAGAGGACAGGGGGTCCTACGAGCAGTACTTC.

The chain uses TRBV29-1 and TRBJ2-5; the D gene is possibly TRBD2 (5 bases). Deletions cut 0 bases from V and 9 bases from J, with 11 bases between. The CDR3 runs 12 residues. Germline V gene data show CDR1 as SQVTM and CDR2 as ANQGSEA. This chain's CDR3 is CSVEDAPGAQYF. The CDR3 DNA reads TGCAGCGTTGAAGACGCTCCCGGGGCCCAGTACTTC.

The genes are TRBV19 and TRBJ2-1, with TRBD1 identical over 8 bases. After removal of 5 bases from V and 0 bases from J, the junction contained 3 bases not matched to a gene. From germline, CDR1 is LNHDA and CDR2 SQIVND (reference sequence). This CDR3 comprises 15 residues. CDR3 region: CASSRQGSSYNEQFF. In nucleotides, the CDR3 is TGTGCCAGTAGTCGACAGGGGTCCTCCTACAATGAGCAGTTCTTC.

V usage is TRBV25-1 and J usage is TRBJ1-2, with a tentative D call TRBD1 (6 bases). Trimming pared 5 bases from V and 0 bases from J, leaving 22 bases between. This CDR3 is 18 amino acids long. Germline V gene data show CDR1 as MGHDK and CDR2 as SYGVNS. The CDR3 DNA reads as TGTGCCAGCAGTCCACGAGCGCTTCAGGGGAGCGCTAACTATGGCTACACCTTC. This codes for CASSPRALQGSANYGYTF.

This sequence joins TRBV11-3 and TRBJ2-1; D is possibly TRBD1 (5 bases). The CDR3 is 14 residues long. V lost 2 bases and J lost 6, with 11 bases in between. CDR1 and CDR2 (germline): SGHNT, YENEEA. The CDR3 coding sequence is TGTGCCAGCAGCTTATACAGGCAGGTCAATGAGCAGTTCTTC. Translation: CASSLYRQVNEQFF.

This rearrangement joins TRBV4-1 to TRBJ1-2, with D unresolved. The germline gives CDR1 MGHRA, CDR2 YSYEKL. Trimming pared 0 bases from V and 4 bases from J, leaving 9 bases between. The CDR3 runs 14 residues. The CDR3 is CASSQEGRTYGYTF. DNA of the CDR3: TGCGCCAGCAGCCAAGAGGGCCGAACCTATGGCTACACCTTC.

J is TRBJ1-3 and V is TRBV5-6; 7 bases fit TRBD1. V was pared by 4 bases and J by 2 bases, with 6 bases of the junction left unmatched. The CDR3 has 15 amino acids. Germline V lookup: CDR1 SGHDT, CDR2 YYEEEE. CDR3 in DNA: TGTGCCAGCAGCCTAGGGGGCACCCCTGGAAACACCATATATTTT. Its protein product is CASSLGGTPGNTIYF.

The V gene is TRBV4-3, the J gene TRBJ1-2; 7 nucleotides agree with TRBD1. Germline V gives CDR1 LGHNA, CDR2 YSLEER. J was trimmed by 5 bases and V by 3 bases; bases with no gene match: 6. The CDR3 is made up of 14 amino acids. The CDR3 bases are TGCGCCAGCAGCCAGGGACAGAGAGCTTATGGCTACACCTTC. This translates into CASSQGQRAYGYTF.

The genes are TRBV15 and TRBJ1-5; tentatively, D is TRBD1 (5 bases). CDR1 is LNHNV, CDR2 YYDKDF, per germline (reference sequence). Trimming pared 4 bases from V and 0 bases from J, leaving 13 bases between. CDR3 length: 16 amino acids. The CDR3 DNA is TGTGCCACCAGCACAGGGCACTCCTATAGCAATCAGCCCCAGCATTTT. This encodes CATSTGHSYSNQPQHF.

The CDR3 DNA is TGCAGTGCTCGCGAGGGCACTGAAGCTTTCTTT. It encodes CSAREGTEAFF. V gene TRBV20-1 combines with J gene TRBJ1-1; no definite D call. CDR3 size: 11 residues. V lost 5 bases to trimming and J lost 4 bases, with 8 bases between them. Germline values: CDR1 DFQATT, CDR2 SNEGSKA (reference sequence).

The chain is built from TRBV29-1 and TRBJ2-7; TRBD1 matches 8 bases. Germline V lookup: CDR1 SQVTM, CDR2 ANQGSEA. The CDR3 has 14 residues. V was pared by 0 bases and J by 3 bases, with 4 bases of the junction left unmatched. In nucleotides, the CDR3 is TGCAGCGTTGAAGATCCCGGACAGGGCTACGAGCAGTACTTC. It specifies CSVEDPGQGYEQYF.

This clone appeared once. The chain has TRBV6-6 and TRBJ1-1; D not resolved. CDR1 and CDR2 (germline): MNHNY, SVGAGI (reference sequence). V lost 0 bases, J lost 2 bases, and 7 bases lay in between. The CDR3 sequence is 14 residues long. The CDR3 spells CASSYSNLNTEAFF. Here the CDR3 DNA reads TGTGCCAGCAGTTACTCGAATCTAAACACTGAAGCTTTCTTT.

The chain uses TRBV7-3 and TRBJ1-2; maybe TRBD1 (6 bases). The germline V gene has CDR1 SGHTA and CDR2 FQGTGA. Between the trimmed V and J ends, which lost 0 bases and 4 bases, there was a span of 12 bases. The CDR3 length is 15 residues. DNA of the CDR3: TGTGCCAGCAGCTTAACGCCAGGGGTAGGCTATGGCTACACCTTC. Translating gives CASSLTPGVGYGYTF.

J is TRBJ2-6 and V is TRBV27, with 12 bases fitting TRBD1. The junction had 5 bases not matched to a gene; V was cut back by 6 bases and J by 2 bases. Germline-derived CDR1 and CDR2 are MNHEY and SMNVEV (reference sequence). The length of the CDR3 is 17 residues. The CDR3 coding sequence is TGTGCCAGCAGAAGGGACAGGGGGCTTACTGGGGCCAACGTCCTGACTTTC. Protein: CASRRDRGLTGANVLTF. The full variable domain, in which reference TRBV27 and TRBJ2-6 provide the parts outside the CDR3, is EAQVTQNPRYLITVTGKKLTVTCSQNMNHEYMSWYRQDPGLGLRQIYYSMNVEVTDKGDVPEGYKVSRKEKRNFPLILESPSPNQTSLYFCASRRDRGLTGANVLTFGAGSRLTVL.

The chain links TRBV11-2 to TRBJ2-7; tentatively, D is TRBD2 (6 bases). V lost 3 bases, J lost 0 bases, and 6 bases lay in between. The germline CDR1 and CDR2 sequences are SGHAT and FQNNGV. There are 13 residues in the CDR3. The CDR3 coding sequence is TGTGCCAGCAGCTTCGGGGGCTCCTACGAGCAGTACTTC. This translates into CASSFGGSYEQYF.

This clone appeared a single time. This chain connects TRBV19 to TRBJ1-5, with 7 bases identical to TRBD1. Germline loops: CDR1 LNHDA, CDR2 SQIVND (reference sequence). The CDR3 loop spans 15 amino acids. The V segment lost 5 bases and the J segment 2 bases; nucleotides outside the gene matches: 6. Here the CDR3 DNA reads TGTGCCAGTAGTCCCAACAGGGGCGGCAATCAGCCCCAGCATTTT. Its protein is CASSPNRGGNQPQHF.

The rearrangement links TRBV7-2 to TRBJ1-4, with D possibly TRBD1 on 5 matching bases. The CDR3 sequence is 16 residues long. Germline-derived CDR1 and CDR2 are SGHTA and FQGNSA. Deletions cut 5 bases from V and 3 bases from J, with 16 bases between. CDR3 residues: CASSHSGGGSNEKLFF. CDR3 DNA: TGTGCCAGCAGCCATTCCGGGGGAGGATCTAATGAAAAACTGTTTTTT.

The chain uses TRBV18 and TRBJ1-2; D remains unclear. Trimming cost V 6 bases and J 7 bases, with 12 bases left between them. This CDR3 has 12 amino acids. Germline assignment: CDR1 KGHSH and CDR2 LQKENI. CDR3 nucleotide sequence: TGTGCCAGCTCTCTTGAAGAGGTTGGCTACACCTTC. Residues: CASSLEEVGYTF. The full variable domain, in which reference TRBV18 and TRBJ1-2 provide the parts outside the CDR3, is NAGVMQNPRHLVRRRGQEARLRCSPMKGHSHVYWYRQLPEEGLKFMVYLQKENIIDESGMPKERFSAEFPKEGPSILRIQQVVRGDSAAYFCASSLEEVGYTFGSGTRLTVV.

The chain employs TRBV11-2 and TRBJ2-2, with 9 bases matching TRBD1. With 5 bases clipped from V and 7 bases from J, the junction kept 8 bases outside the gene matches. The CDR3 consists of 15 residues. Germline V gene data show CDR1 as SGHAT and CDR2 as FQNNGV. CDR3 amino acids: CASSDYRGQNGELFF. The DNA for the CDR3 is TGTGCCAGCAGCGACTACAGGGGGCAAAACGGGGAGCTGTTTTTT.

This clone turned up a few times. The gene calls are TRBV7-9 and TRBJ1-3; 7 bases agree with TRBD1. This CDR3 has 16 residues. J was trimmed by 0 bases and V by 0 bases; bases with no gene match: 2. Germline CDR1 is SEHNR and CDR2 is FQNEAQ (reference sequence). The CDR3 nucleotides are TGTGCCAGCAGCTTAGCAGACAGGGACTCTGGAAACACCATATATTTT. Protein: CASSLADRDSGNTIYF.

J is TRBJ1-5 and V is TRBV2; D perhaps matches TRBD1 (6 bases). Germline CDR1 reads SNHLY; CDR2 reads FYNNEI. The CDR3 consists of 15 residues. V was clipped by 5 bases and J by 4 bases, with 15 bases between them. The CDR3 here is CASSQDSLGNQPQHF. CDR3 sequence (DNA): TGTGCCAGCAGTCAGGACAGCTTAGGTAATCAGCCCCAGCATTTT.